The TCR beta chain described here comes from a study of T cell responses to AZD1222 COVID-19 vaccine. Study results and caveats: Reportedly, close to half of spike-specific TCRs are directed against unmutated variant regions. The repertoires were collected only after the peak T cell response. Baseline serology detected seropositivity in only 5 or 6 AZD1222 recipients. Donors skewed white British and female; clonal diversity was possibly underestimated.

The table lists this clone with a count of one. What it recognizes is unknown. Profiling relied on immunoSEQ multiplex PCR, and the TCRdb table lists in-frame clones only, not all of them. Of under 200,000 clones in the sample, 85% to 90% were seen once. The ends lost 5 bases at V and 8 bases at J; junction bases unmatched: 8. In germline, CDR1 is SGHTA, CDR2 FQGNSA. This CDR3 spans 16 amino acids. The specimen was peripheral blood, collected on day 0 of MenACWY control vaccination. The V call is TRBV7-2, the J call TRBJ2-1; 14 nucleotides match TRBD2. The source is an adult in good health. The CDR3 is CASSPGLAGGVDEQFF. In DNA, the CDR3 is TGTGCCAGCAGCCCCGGACTAGCGGGGGGTGTCGATGAGCAGTTCTTC. Full variable domain (remainder filled in from reference TRBV7-2 and TRBJ2-1): GAGVSQSPSNKVTEKGKDVELRCDPISGHTALYWYRQSLGQGLEFLIYFQGNSAPDKSGLPSDRFSAERTGGSVSTLTIQRTQQEDSAVYLCASSPGLAGGVDEQFFGPGTRLTVL.